The rows below give T cell receptor beta chains drawn from one sample of a study of blood T cell repertoires in COVID-19. Produced via immunoSEQ multiplex PCR; TCRdb's table is partial and in-frame only. The data hold approximately 270,000 clones, with about 91% observed a single time. Sequencing input: peripheral blood. The origin of the receptors is a woman aged 25 to 39 with COVID-19, enrolled during active disease. The CDR3 runs from the conserved cysteine through the conserved F or W. D genes are given only for firm matches. Size is stated for part of the rows, as once, few or many counts, or as a class when the clone is expanded.

size	V	D	J	CDR3	DNA
NA	TRBV24-1	TRBD2	TRBJ2-5	CATSDLLAGGPDDETQYF	TGTGCCACCAGTGACCTACTAGCGGGAGGGCCGGATGATGAGACCCAGTACTTC
NA	TRBV28	NA	TRBJ1-1	CASSYGGGGPAFF	TGTGCCAGCAGTTATGGGGGGGGAGGGCCCGCTTTCTTT
NA	TRBV5-1	TRBD1	TRBJ1-6	CASSTQGSRYNSPLHF	TGCGCCAGCAGCACACAGGGGTCCCGATATAATTCACCCCTCCACTTT
NA	TRBV29-1	NA	TRBJ2-3	CSAPPEAGITDTQYF	TGCAGCGCCCCTCCGGAGGCGGGGATCACAGATACGCAGTATTTT
NA	TRBV5-4	NA	TRBJ1-3	CASSLEAGRDRRDGNTIYF	TGTGCCAGCAGCTTGGAGGCAGGGAGAGACCGGAGGGATGGAAACACCATATATTTT
NA	TRBV27	NA	TRBJ1-2	CASTRGGSNYGYTF	TGTGCCAGCACCCGGGGGGGGAGTAACTATGGCTACACCTTC
NA	TRBV27	NA	TRBJ1-2	CASSSATLGGAYYGYTF	TGTGCCAGCAGTTCTGCCACCCTCGGGGGAGCCTACTATGGCTACACCTTC
NA	TRBV30	TRBD2	TRBJ2-1	CAWSARLAGGGVPNEQFF	TGTGCCTGGAGTGCGAGACTAGCGGGAGGGGGGGTCCCCAATGAGCAGTTCTTC
NA	TRBV7-9	TRBD2	TRBJ2-1	CASRYGTSGNNEQFF	TGTGCCAGCAGGTACGGGACTAGCGGGAACAATGAGCAGTTCTTC
NA	TRBV27	NA	TRBJ1-2	CASAKAGVRDGYTF	TGTGCCAGCGCAAAGGCGGGGGTGCGGGATGGCTACACCTTC
NA	TRBV9	NA	TRBJ2-2	CASSVDRQNTGELFF	TGTGCCAGCAGCGTAGATCGACAGAACACCGGGGAGCTGTTTTTT
NA	TRBV27	TRBD2	TRBJ2-7	CASTSNGTSGGARYEQYF	TGTGCCAGCACGTCGAACGGGACTAGCGGGGGGGCTAGGTACGAGCAGTACTTC
NA	TRBV30	TRBD1	TRBJ1-5	CAWSIETGGGQPQHF	TGTGCCTGGAGTATTGAAACAGGGGGCGGTCAGCCCCAGCATTTT
NA	TRBV3-1/TRBV3-2	TRBD2	TRBJ2-1	CASSQGLAGGYNEQFF	TGTGCCAGCAGCCAGGGACTAGCGGGAGGGTACAATGAGCAGTTCTTC
NA	TRBV6-6	NA	TRBJ2-1	CASSYSGGSYNEQFF	TGTGCCAGCAGTTACTCAGGCGGATCCTACAATGAGCAGTTCTTC
NA	TRBV7-9	NA	TRBJ2-7	CASSLLAGITYEQYF	TGTGCCAGCAGCTTATTGGCAGGGATAACCTACGAGCAGTACTTC
few	TRBV3-1/TRBV3-2	TRBD2	TRBJ2-1	CASSQGGLAGGSFF	TGTGCCAGCAGCCAAGGGGGACTAGCGGGAGGGTCGTTCTTC
NA	TRBV6-2/TRBV6-3	NA	TRBJ2-3	CASSYSGKEGPDTQYF	TGTGCCAGCAGTTACTCCGGGAAGGAGGGACCAGATACGCAGTATTTT
NA	TRBV14	TRBD2	TRBJ2-5	CASSLLAGVQETQYF	TGTGCCAGCAGCCTACTAGCGGGAGTCCAAGAGACCCAGTACTTC
NA	TRBV5-4	NA	TRBJ1-1	CASSLDRVNTEAFF	TGTGCCAGCAGCTTGGACAGAGTGAACACTGAAGCTTTCTTT
NA	TRBV5-4	NA	TRBJ1-4	CASSQDRPATNEKLFF	TGTGCCAGCAGCCAAGACAGACCTGCAACTAATGAAAAACTGTTTTTT
NA	TRBV6-1	NA	TRBJ1-6	CASSEEGADIPLHF	TGTGCCAGCAGTGAAGAAGGGGCAGATATACCCCTCCACTTT
NA	TRBV11-2	TRBD1	TRBJ1-5	CASSFGQGNQPQHF	TGTGCCAGCAGCTTCGGACAGGGCAATCAGCCCCAGCATTTT
NA	TRBV14	NA	TRBJ1-2	CASSPGWTAPWGYGYTF	TGTGCCAGCAGCCCTGGGTGGACAGCTCCCTGGGGCTATGGCTACACCTTC
once	TRBV9	NA	TRBJ2-5	CASSVADWGGETQYF	TGTGCCAGCAGCGTAGCGGACTGGGGTGGAGAGACCCAGTACTTC
NA	TRBV7-2	TRBD1	TRBJ1-2	CASSLVRDRSFNYGYTF	TGTGCCAGCAGCTTAGTCCGGGACAGGAGCTTTAACTATGGCTACACCTTC
NA	TRBV7-8	TRBD1	TRBJ1-2	CASSKQGDYGYTF	TGTGCCAGCAGCAAACAGGGGGACTATGGCTACACCTTC
NA	TRBV5-1	TRBD2	TRBJ2-7	CASSMGLAGGPIYEQYF	TGCGCCAGCAGCATGGGACTAGCGGGGGGGCCTATCTACGAGCAGTACTTC
once	TRBV29-1	TRBD1	TRBJ1-1	CSALTGLNTEAFF	TGCAGCGCCTTGACAGGGTTAAACACTGAAGCTTTCTTT
NA	TRBV19	TRBD1	TRBJ1-1	CASSIPTGQGRTEAFF	TGTGCCAGTAGTATTCCCACGGGACAGGGACGCACTGAAGCTTTCTTT
NA	TRBV7-6	TRBD1	TRBJ2-5	CASSLGGGLGETQYF	TGTGCCAGCAGCTTAGGAGGGGGCTTGGGAGAGACCCAGTACTTC
few	TRBV11-3	NA	TRBJ2-1	CASSLVPGAHYNEQFF	TGTGCCAGCAGCTTAGTCCCGGGAGCTCACTACAATGAGCAGTTCTTC
NA	TRBV19	NA	TRBJ2-7	CASSKQNRSYEQYF	TGTGCCAGTAGTAAACAAAACCGCTCCTACGAGCAGTACTTC
NA	TRBV5-5	NA	TRBJ2-1	CASSPIDGGNEQFF	TGTGCCAGCAGCCCCATCGACGGGGGCAATGAGCAGTTCTTC
NA	TRBV28	NA	TRBJ2-5	CASSLGRLQETQYF	TGTGCCAGCAGTTTAGGCAGACTCCAAGAGACCCAGTACTTC
NA	TRBV4-3	NA	TRBJ1-2	CASSQDQGRGGYTF	TGCGCCAGCAGCCAAGATCAGGGGAGAGGGGGCTACACCTTC
NA	TRBV5-8	TRBD1	TRBJ1-4	CASSSMVRDRDDGEKLFF	TGTGCCAGCAGCTCAATGGTCCGGGACAGGGACGACGGTGAAAAACTGTTTTTT
NA	TRBV19	TRBD1	TRBJ2-3	CASSAGQGMGTQYF	TGTGCCAGTAGTGCCGGACAGGGGATGGGTACGCAGTATTTT
NA	TRBV2	TRBD1	TRBJ1-1	CASRGGRGAFF	TGTGCCAGCAGAGGGGGCCGGGGAGCTTTCTTT
few	TRBV11-2	TRBD2	TRBJ2-5	CASSFFSGGGKTQYF	TGTGCCAGCAGCTTCTTTAGCGGGGGCGGAAAGACCCAGTACTTC
NA	TRBV18	NA	TRBJ1-5	CASSPKREGQPQHF	TGTGCCAGCTCACCAAAAAGGGAGGGTCAGCCCCAGCATTTT
few	TRBV4-1	NA	TRBJ2-2	CASSLETTGRSNTGELFF	TGCGCCAGCAGCCTAGAGACGACAGGGAGGTCGAACACCGGGGAGCTGTTTTTT
NA	TRBV5-4	TRBD1	TRBJ1-4	CASSEQGTPPTNEKLFF	TGTGCCAGCAGCGAACAGGGGACACCACCTACTAATGAAAAACTGTTTTTT
NA	TRBV10-2	NA	TRBJ2-3	CASSQTDTQYF	TGCGCCAGCAGTCAAACAGATACGCAGTATTTT
NA	TRBV24-1	NA	TRBJ1-2	CATSDSSDGYTF	TGTGCCACCAGTGATTCTTCTGATGGCTACACCTTC
NA	TRBV27	NA	TRBJ1-1	CASSDLSSGVPEAFF	TGTGCCAGCAGCGACCTGTCCTCAGGCGTTCCTGAAGCTTTCTTT
few	TRBV18	TRBD1	TRBJ1-1	CASSPLLQGKGEAFF	TGTGCCAGCTCACCCCTCTTACAGGGGAAAGGTGAAGCTTTCTTT
NA	TRBV30	TRBD1	TRBJ2-1	CAWRPRTTRQGYNEQFF	TGTGCCTGGAGGCCCCGAACGACACGACAGGGCTACAATGAGCAGTTCTTC
NA	TRBV5-4	TRBD1	TRBJ2-5	CASKQGAEETQYF	TGTGCCAGCAAGCAGGGGGCGGAGGAGACCCAGTACTTC
NA	TRBV2	NA	TRBJ2-1	CASMAGDNEQFF	TGTGCCAGCATGGCAGGGGACAATGAGCAGTTCTTC
NA	TRBV25-1	NA	TRBJ2-3	CASSEFERLADTQYF	TGTGCCAGCAGTGAATTTGAGCGGCTAGCAGATACGCAGTATTTT
once	TRBV19	NA	TRBJ2-1	CASTSTETYNEQFF	TGTGCCAGTACCTCGACAGAGACCTACAATGAGCAGTTCTTC
NA	TRBV14	NA	TRBJ2-7	CASSQDQLSYEQYF	TGTGCCAGCAGCCAAGACCAGTTATCCTACGAGCAGTACTTC
NA	TRBV2	NA	TRBJ2-5	CASSRGRFQETQYF	TGTGCCAGCTCCCGAGGGCGGTTCCAAGAGACCCAGTACTTC